This T cell receptor beta chain originates from a study of glioma-infiltrating T cells after dendritic cell vaccination. Study-wide background: Dendritic cell vaccination trial patients had either newly diagnosed or recurrent glioblastoma.

Turning to this clone: No antigen is known for it.

There are 15 residues in the CDR3. CDR1 is SGDLS, CDR2 YYNGEE, per germline. Unmatched junction bases numbered 8, after V lost 3 bases and J lost 3 bases. Broader study findings: TCR clonality showed no direct relationship with survival.

Assay used: immunoSEQ multiplex PCR; TCRdb lists only in-frame clones, some missing. Of 85,000 to 110,000 clones detected, 81% appear once; the ten largest clones hold 9.5% to 15%. This TCR derives from a human donor with glioblastoma. The sample here was blood, taken before dendritic cell vaccination. The chain combines TRBV9 with TRBJ1-2; 7 nucleotides align to TRBD1. The CDR3 protein is CASSGQTGIDYGYTF. DNA for the CDR3: TGTGCCAGCAGCGGACAGACAGGGATCGACTATGGCTACACCTTC.